A single T cell receptor beta chain is shown here with its context. The data belong to a study of blood T cell repertoires in COVID-19. Turning to the study itself: The United States, Italy and Spain provided the acute and convalescent COVID-19 samples. T cells, B-cell-depleted T cells, or PBMCs provided the cDNA or gDNA that served as material.

In the study's own analysis: How many nucleated cells were present was estimated from reference gene primer amplification. TCRdb's table, derived via immunoSEQ multiplex PCR, lists solely in-frame clones and lacks some. V and J calls and clone size are given by that table; D and trimming were obtained from the DNA. This sample carries about 270,000 clones, 75% to 90% of them seen once, and the ten largest clones take approximately 9.9%. V gave up 6 bases and J gave up 8 bases, with 14 bases separating them. The CDR3 covers 14 residues. Germline V gene sequence: CDR1 MNHEY, CDR2 SVGAGI. The sample consisted of peripheral blood. The chain has TRBV6-5 and TRBJ1-6; D remains unclear. This clonotype was obtained from a woman aged 65 to 85 with acute or convalescent COVID-19. The CDR3 bases are TGTGCCAGCAGCACCCGGGATCCCGATTCACCCCTCCACTTT. Translating gives CASSTRDPDSPLHF.